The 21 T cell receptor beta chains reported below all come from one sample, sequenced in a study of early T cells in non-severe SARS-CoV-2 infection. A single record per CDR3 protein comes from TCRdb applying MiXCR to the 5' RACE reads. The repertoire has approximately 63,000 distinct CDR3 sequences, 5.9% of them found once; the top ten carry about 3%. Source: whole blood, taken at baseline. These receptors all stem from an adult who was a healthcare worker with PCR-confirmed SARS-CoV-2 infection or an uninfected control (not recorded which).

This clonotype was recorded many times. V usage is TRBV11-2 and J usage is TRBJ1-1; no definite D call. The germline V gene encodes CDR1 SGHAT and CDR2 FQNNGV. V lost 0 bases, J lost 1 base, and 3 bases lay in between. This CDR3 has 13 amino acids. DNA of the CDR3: TGTGCCAGCAGCTTAGAGAAGAACACTGAAGCTTTCTTT. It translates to CASSLEKNTEAFF.

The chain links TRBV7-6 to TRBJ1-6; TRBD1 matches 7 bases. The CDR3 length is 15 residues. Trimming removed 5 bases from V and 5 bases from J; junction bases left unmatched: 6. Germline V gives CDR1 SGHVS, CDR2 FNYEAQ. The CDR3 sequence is CASSVTGTDNSPLHF. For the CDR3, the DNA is TGTGCCAGCAGCGTGACAGGGACAGATAATTCACCCCTCCACTTT. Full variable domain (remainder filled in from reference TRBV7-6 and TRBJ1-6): GAGVSQSPRYKVTKRGQDVALRCDPISGHVSLYWYRQALGQGPEFLTYFNYEAQQDKSGLPNDRFSAERPEGSISTLTIQRTEQRDSAMYRCASSVTGTDNSPLHFGNGTRLTVT.

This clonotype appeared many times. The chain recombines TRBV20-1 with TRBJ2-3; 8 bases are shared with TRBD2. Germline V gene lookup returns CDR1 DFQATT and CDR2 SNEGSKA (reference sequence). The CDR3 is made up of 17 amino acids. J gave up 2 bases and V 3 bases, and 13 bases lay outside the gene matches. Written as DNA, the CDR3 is TGCAGTGCTAGCGGGGGAATCATAGCGGGGTACACAGATACGCAGTATTTT. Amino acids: CSASGGIIAGYTDTQYF.

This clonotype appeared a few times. CDR3 nucleotides: TGTGCCAGCTCCCTGGGGCGGGACTACGAGCAGTACTTC. This sequence encodes CASSLGRDYEQYF. The chain couples TRBV12-3 or TRBV12-4 to TRBJ2-7; a weak D match, TRBD2 (6 bases). With 8 bases removed from V and 3 bases from J, the gap between germline ends came to 14 bases. The CDR3 has 13 residues.

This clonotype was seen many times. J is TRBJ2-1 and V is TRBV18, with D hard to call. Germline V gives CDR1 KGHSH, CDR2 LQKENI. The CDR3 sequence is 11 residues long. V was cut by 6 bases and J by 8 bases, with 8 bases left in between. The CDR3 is CASSPVDEQFF. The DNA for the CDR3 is TGTGCCAGCTCCCCAGTGGATGAGCAGTTCTTC.

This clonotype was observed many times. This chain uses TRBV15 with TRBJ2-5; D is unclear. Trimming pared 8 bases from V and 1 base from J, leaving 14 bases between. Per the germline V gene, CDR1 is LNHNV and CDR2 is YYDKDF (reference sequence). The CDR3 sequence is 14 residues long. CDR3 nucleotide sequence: TGTGCCACCGCCAAGTTGGACGGCCAAGAGACCCAGTACTTC. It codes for CATAKLDGQETQYF.

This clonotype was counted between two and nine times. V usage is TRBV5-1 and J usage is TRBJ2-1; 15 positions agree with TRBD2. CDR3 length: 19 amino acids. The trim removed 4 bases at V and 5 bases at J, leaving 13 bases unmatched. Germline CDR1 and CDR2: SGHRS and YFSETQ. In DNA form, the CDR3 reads TGCGCCAGCAGCCAGTCCCGGACTAGCGGGAGGGGGGCTCACAATGAGCAGTTCTTC. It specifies CASSQSRTSGRGAHNEQFF.

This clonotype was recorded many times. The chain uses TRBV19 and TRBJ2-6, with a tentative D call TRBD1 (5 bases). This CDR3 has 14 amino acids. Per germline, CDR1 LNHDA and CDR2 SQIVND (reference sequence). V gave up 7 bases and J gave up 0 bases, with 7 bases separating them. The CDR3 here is CASTQGSGANVLTF. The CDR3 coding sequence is TGTGCCAGTACTCAGGGCTCTGGGGCCAACGTCCTGACTTTC.

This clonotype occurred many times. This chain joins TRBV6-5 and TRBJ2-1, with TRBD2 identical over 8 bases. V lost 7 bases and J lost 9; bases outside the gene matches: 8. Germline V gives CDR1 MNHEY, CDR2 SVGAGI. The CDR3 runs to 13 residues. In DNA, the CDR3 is TGTGCCAGCAATACCTACCTAGCGGGTGAGCAGTTCTTC. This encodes CASNTYLAGEQFF.

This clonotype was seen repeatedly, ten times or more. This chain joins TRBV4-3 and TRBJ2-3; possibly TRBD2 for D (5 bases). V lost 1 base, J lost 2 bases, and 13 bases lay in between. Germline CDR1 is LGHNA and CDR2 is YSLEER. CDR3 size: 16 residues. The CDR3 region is CASSQVQRRYTDTQYF. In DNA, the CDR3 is TGCGCCAGCAGCCAAGTCCAGCGGAGGTACACAGATACGCAGTATTTT.

The CDR3 protein is CASSLKSGGHQETQYF. The CDR3 nucleotides read TGTGCCAGCAGCTTGAAGTCAGGGGGCCATCAAGAGACCCAGTACTTC. The chain uses TRBV5-6 and TRBJ2-5; 8 bases match TRBD1. Per germline, CDR1 SGHDT and CDR2 YYEEEE. The CDR3 totals 16 residues. V lost 1 base, J lost 2 bases, and 7 bases stayed unmatched.

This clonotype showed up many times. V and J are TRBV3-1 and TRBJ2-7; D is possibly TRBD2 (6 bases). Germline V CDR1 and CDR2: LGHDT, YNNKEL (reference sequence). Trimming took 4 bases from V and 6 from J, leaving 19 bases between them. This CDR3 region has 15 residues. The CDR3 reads CASSPGLSHGGEQYF. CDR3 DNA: TGTGCCAGCAGCCCAGGATTGAGCCACGGGGGCGAGCAGTACTTC.

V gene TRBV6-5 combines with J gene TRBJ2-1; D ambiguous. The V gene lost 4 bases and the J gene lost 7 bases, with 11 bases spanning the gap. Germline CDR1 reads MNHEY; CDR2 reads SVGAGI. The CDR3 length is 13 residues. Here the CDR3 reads CASSSLIRNEQFF. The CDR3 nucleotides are TGTGCCAGCAGTTCCCTCATTAGGAATGAGCAGTTCTTC.

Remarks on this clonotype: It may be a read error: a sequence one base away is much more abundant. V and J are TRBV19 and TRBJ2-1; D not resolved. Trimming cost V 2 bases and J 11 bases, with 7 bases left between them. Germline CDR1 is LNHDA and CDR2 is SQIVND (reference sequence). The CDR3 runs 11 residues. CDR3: CASSIYLQQFF. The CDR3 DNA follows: TGTGCCAGTAGTATATATTTACAGCAGTTCTTC.

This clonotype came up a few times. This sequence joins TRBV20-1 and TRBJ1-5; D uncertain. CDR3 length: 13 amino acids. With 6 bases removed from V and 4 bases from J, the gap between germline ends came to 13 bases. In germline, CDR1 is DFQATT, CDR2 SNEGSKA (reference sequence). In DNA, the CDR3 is TGCAGTGCACAGAGAGTTATTAATCAGCCCCAGCATTTT. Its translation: CSAQRVINQPQHF.

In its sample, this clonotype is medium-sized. The CDR3 loop reads CSALDRAPSGANVLTF. The CDR3 coding sequence is TGCAGCGCTCTCGACAGGGCACCTTCTGGGGCCAACGTCCTGACTTTC. The J gene is TRBJ2-6, the V gene TRBV29-1; 7 bases agree with TRBD1. CDR1 is SQVTM and CDR2 is ANQGSEA in the germline V gene. The CDR3 runs to 16 residues. Trimming at V came to 7 bases and at J to 1 base, leaving 10 bases not matched to a gene.

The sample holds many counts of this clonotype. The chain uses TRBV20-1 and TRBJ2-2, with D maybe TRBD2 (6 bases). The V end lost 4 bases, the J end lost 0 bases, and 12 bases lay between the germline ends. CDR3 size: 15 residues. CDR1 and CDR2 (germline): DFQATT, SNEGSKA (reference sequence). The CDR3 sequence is CSAKTGTANTGELFF. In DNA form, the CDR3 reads TGCAGTGCTAAAACCGGGACTGCGAACACCGGGGAGCTGTTTTTT.

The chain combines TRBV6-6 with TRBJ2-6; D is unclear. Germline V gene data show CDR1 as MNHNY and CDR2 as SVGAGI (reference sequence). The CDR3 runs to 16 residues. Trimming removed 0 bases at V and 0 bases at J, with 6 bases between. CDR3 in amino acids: CASSYSRGSGANVLTF. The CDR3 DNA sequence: TGTGCCAGCAGTTACTCGAGAGGCTCTGGGGCCAACGTCCTGACTTTC.

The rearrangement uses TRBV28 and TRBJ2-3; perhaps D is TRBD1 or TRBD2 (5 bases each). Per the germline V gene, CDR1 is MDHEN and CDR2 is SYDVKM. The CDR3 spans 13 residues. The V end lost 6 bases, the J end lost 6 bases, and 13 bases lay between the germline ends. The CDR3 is CASSPWGFDTQYF. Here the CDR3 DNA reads TGTGCCAGCAGCCCCTGGGGGTTCGATACGCAGTATTTT.

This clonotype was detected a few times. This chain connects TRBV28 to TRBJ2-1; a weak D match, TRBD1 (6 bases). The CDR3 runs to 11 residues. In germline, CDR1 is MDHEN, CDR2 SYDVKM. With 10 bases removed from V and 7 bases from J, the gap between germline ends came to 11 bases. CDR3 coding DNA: TGTGCCACCTTAGGGGGTAATGAGCAGTTCTTC. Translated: CATLGGNEQFF.

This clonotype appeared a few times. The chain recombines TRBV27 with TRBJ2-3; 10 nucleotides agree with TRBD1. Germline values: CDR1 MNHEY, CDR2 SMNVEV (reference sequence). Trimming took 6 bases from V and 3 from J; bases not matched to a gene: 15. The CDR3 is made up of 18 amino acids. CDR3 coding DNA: TGTGCCAGCAGCCCCCTTGGGACAGGGGCGGTTGGGACAGATACGCAGTATTTT. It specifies CASSPLGTGAVGTDTQYF.